This is a list of T cell receptor beta chains from one sample in a study of response to subunit inactivated influenza vaccine. TCRdb itself ran the RT-PCR reads through MiXCR, one entry per CDR3 protein. The sample contains approximately 520,000 distinct CDR3 sequences, about 15% of which appear only once. The sample in question was CD4+ T cells sorted from PBMCs, obtained 23 to 25 months after vaccination. These receptors came from a man aged 50-75 years who received an inactivated influenza vaccine. Both conserved end residues are trimmed from each CDR3.

len: 12; v_gene: TRBV19; CDR3aa: ASSTAPGVHEQF
len: 13; v_gene: TRBV1; CDR3aa: TSSHRSADQETQY
len: 14; v_gene: TRBV28; CDR3aa: ASSLPGLGATGELF
len: 10; v_gene: TRBV20-1; CDR3aa: SATRGRGTQY
len: 16; v_gene: TRBV28; CDR3aa: ASSLFGTGFSPKETQY
len: 12; v_gene: TRBV30; CDR3aa: AWSPRGGGNIQY
len: 17; v_gene: TRBV11-2; CDR3aa: ASSSLSLGGRVAKNIQY
len: 11; v_gene: TRBV7-2; CDR3aa: ASSFGQSETQY
len: 12; v_gene: TRBV29-1; CDR3aa: SVTQGDSNQPQH
len: 12; v_gene: TRBV7-9; CDR3aa: ASSFTGARNEQF
len: 11; v_gene: TRBV20-1; CDR3aa: SARGTGEWEQF
len: 14; v_gene: TRBV11-2; CDR3aa: ASSLEGQVGTDTQY
len: 12; v_gene: TRBV3-1; CDR3aa: ASSQEVGYYGYT
len: 12; v_gene: TRBV18; CDR3aa: ASSPWLDKYEQY
len: 12; v_gene: TRBV4-1; CDR3aa: ASSQDAVDDGYT
len: 10; v_gene: TRBV20-1; CDR3aa: SAAVGNQPQH
len: 14; v_gene: TRBV9; CDR3aa: ASSVAGAPVGGELF
len: 13; v_gene: TRBV18; CDR3aa: ASSPRGTGANVLT